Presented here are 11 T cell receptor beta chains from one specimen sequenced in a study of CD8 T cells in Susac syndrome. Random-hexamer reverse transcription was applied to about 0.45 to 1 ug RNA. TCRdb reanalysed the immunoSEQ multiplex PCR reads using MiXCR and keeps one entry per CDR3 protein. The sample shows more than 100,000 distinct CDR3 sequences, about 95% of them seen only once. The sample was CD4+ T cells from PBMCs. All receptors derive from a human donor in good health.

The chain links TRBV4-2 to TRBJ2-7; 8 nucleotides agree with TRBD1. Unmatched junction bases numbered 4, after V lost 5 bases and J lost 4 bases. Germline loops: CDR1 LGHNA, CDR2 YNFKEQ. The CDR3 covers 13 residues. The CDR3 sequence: CASSRTGPYEQYF. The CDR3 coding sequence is TGTGCCAGCAGCAGGACAGGGCCGTACGAGCAGTACTTC.

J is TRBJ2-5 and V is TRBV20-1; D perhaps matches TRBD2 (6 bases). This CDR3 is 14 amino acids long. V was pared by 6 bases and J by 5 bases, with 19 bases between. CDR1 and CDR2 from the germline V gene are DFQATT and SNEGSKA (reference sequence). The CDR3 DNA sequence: TGCAGTGCCCCGATACCGGGAGTTGGCGAGACCCAGTACTTC. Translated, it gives CSAPIPGVGETQYF.

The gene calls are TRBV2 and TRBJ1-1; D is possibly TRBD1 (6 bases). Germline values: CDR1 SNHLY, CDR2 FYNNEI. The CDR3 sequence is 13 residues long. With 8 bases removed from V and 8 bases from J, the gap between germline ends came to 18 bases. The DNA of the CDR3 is TGTGCCAGCCGGGAGGGGGTGACCGGGGAAGCTTTCTTT. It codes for CASREGVTGEAFF. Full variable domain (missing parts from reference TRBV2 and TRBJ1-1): EPEVTQTPSHQVTQMGQEVILRCVPISNHLYFYWYRQILGQKVEFLVSFYNNEISEKSEIFDDQFSVERPDGSNFTLKIRSTKLEDSAMYFCASREGVTGEAFFGQGTRLTVV.

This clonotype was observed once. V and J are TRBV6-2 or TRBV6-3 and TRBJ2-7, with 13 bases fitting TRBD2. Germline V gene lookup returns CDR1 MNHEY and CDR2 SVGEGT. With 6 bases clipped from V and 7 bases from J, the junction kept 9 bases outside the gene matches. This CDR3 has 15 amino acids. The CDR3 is CASSLVGLAGVEQYF. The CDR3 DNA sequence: TGTGCCAGCAGCCTCGTCGGACTAGCGGGGGTAGAGCAGTACTTC.

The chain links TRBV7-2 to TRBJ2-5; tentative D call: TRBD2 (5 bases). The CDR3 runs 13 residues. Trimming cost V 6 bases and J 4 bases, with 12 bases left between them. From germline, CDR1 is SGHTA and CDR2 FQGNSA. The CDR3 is CASRHGVSETQYF. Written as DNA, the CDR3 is TGTGCCAGCAGGCACGGGGTGTCAGAGACCCAGTACTTC.

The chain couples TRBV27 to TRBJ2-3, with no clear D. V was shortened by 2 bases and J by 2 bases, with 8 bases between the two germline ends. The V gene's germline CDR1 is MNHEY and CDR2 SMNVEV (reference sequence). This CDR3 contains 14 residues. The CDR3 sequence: CASSLLGLTDTQYF. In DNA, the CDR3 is TGTGCCAGCAGTTTACTGGGCCTCACAGATACGCAGTATTTT.

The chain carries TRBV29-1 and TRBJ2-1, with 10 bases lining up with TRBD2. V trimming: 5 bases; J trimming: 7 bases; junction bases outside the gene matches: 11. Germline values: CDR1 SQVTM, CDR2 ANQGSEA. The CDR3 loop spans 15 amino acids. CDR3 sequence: CSVKLLAGVGNEQFF. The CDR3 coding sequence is TGCAGCGTTAAGCTCCTAGCGGGAGTTGGTAATGAGCAGTTCTTC.

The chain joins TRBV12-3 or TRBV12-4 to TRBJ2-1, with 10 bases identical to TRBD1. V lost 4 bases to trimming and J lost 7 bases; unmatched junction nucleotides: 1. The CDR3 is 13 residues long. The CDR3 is CASSWTGGNEQFF. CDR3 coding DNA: TGTGCCAGCAGTTGGACAGGGGGTAATGAGCAGTTCTTC.

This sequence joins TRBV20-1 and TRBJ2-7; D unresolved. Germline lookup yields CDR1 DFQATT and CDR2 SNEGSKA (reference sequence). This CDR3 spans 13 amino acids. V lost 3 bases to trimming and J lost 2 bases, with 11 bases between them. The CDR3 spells CSASVPLTYEQYF. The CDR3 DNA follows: TGCAGTGCTAGTGTCCCACTTACCTACGAGCAGTACTTC.

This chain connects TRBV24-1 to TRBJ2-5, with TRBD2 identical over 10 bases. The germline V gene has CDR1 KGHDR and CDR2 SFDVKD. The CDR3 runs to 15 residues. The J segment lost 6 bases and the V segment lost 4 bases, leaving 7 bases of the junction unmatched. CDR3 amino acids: CATSESSGRSKTQYF. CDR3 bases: TGTGCCACCAGTGAGTCTAGCGGGAGATCAAAGACCCAGTACTTC.

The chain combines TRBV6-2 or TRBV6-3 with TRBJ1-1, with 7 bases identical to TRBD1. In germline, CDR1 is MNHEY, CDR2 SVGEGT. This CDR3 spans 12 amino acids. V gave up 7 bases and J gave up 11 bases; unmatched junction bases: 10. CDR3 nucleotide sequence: TGTGCCAGCACCAGGGGGGCGTTGGAGGCTTTCTTT. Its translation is CASTRGALEAFF.